The present T cell receptor beta chain was sequenced within a study of blood T cell repertoires in COVID-19. Study in general: T cells, B-cell-depleted T cells, or PBMCs provided the cDNA or gDNA that served as material.

Here immunoSEQ multiplex PCR was the method, and the copy in TCRdb shows in-frame clones only, minus some. Here the sample spans roughly 120,000 clones, less than 85% being singletons. The CDR3 length is 14 residues. Germline V gives CDR1 SQVTM, CDR2 ANQGSEA. V was clipped by 4 bases and J by 4 bases; unmatched bases: 7. Sequencing was carried out using peripheral blood. This sequence joins TRBV29-1 and TRBJ2-3; 8 positions match TRBD1. The sequence derives from a human donor with acute or convalescent COVID-19. The donor label of this sample is uncertain. As DNA, the CDR3 is TGCAGCGTTGGCGGACAGGGTGTGTCAGATACGCAGTATTTT. Its translation is CSVGGQGVSDTQYF.